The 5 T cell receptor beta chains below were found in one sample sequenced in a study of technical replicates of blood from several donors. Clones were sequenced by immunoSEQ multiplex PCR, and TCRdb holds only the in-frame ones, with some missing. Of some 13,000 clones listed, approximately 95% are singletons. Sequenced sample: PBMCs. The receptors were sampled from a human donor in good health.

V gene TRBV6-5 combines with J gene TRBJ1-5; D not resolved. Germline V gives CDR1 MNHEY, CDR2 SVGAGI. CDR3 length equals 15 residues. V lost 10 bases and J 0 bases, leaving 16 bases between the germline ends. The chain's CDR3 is CATRRAANSNQPQHF. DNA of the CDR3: TGTGCCACAAGGAGGGCGGCGAATAGCAATCAGCCCCAGCATTTT.

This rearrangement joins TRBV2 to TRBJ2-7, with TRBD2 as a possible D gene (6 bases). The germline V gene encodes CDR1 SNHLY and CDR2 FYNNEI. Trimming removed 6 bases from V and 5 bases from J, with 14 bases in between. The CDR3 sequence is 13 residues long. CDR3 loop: CASRVVAGNEQYF. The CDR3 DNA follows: TGTGCCAGCAGAGTCGTTGCGGGGAACGAGCAGTACTTC.

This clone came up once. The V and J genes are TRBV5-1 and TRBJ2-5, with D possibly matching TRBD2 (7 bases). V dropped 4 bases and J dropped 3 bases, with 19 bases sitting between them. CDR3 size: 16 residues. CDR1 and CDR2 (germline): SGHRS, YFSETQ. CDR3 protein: CASSSRDYPGEETQYF. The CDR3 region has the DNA TGCGCCAGCAGCAGCCGGGACTACCCAGGGGAAGAGACCCAGTACTTC.

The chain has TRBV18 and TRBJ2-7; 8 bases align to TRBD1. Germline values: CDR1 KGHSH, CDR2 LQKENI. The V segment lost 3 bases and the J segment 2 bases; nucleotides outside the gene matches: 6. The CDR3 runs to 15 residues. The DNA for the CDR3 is TGTGCCAGCTCACCTCAGGGACAGGTTACCTACGAGCAGTACTTC. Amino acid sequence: CASSPQGQVTYEQYF.

CDR3 amino acids: CASSGTGKSGNTIYF. Written as DNA, the CDR3 is TGTGCCAGCAGTGGTACAGGGAAGTCTGGAAACACCATATATTTT. The rearrangement uses TRBV2 and TRBJ1-3, with D possibly matching TRBD1 (6 bases). The germline CDR1 and CDR2 sequences are SNHLY and FYNNEI. The CDR3 length is 15 residues. Deletions cut 4 bases from V and 1 base from J, with 11 bases between. The whole variable domain, remainder taken from reference TRBV2 and TRBJ1-3, is EPEVTQTPSHQVTQMGQEVILRCVPISNHLYFYWYRQILGQKVEFLVSFYNNEISEKSEIFDDQFSVERPDGSNFTLKIRSTKLEDSAMYFCASSGTGKSGNTIYFGEGSWLTVV.